This T cell receptor (beta chain) was captured by sequencing in a study of cytomegalovirus exposure and HLA in healthy donors. This CDR3 comprises 12 residues. Germline V lookup: CDR1 SGHAT, CDR2 FQDESV (reference sequence). The V end lost 6 bases, the J end lost 2 bases, and 8 bases lay between the germline ends. Study-level findings and limits: Presence/absence analyses rested on an assumption that sequencing depth was roughly uniform across donors.

Vbeta (60) and Jbeta (13) primers were used in the PCR. Authors' processing steps: In a later analysis, the count reached 80 million or so unique TCR beta chains, with 8.5 million to 14 million shared. Assay used: immunoSEQ multiplex PCR; TCRdb lists only in-frame clones, some missing. For V, J and clone size, that table is used; D and trimming come from the DNA. The sample contains roughly 130,000 clones, about four fifths of which appear only once. This clone was picked up a small number of times. Its antigen remains unidentified. Input material: PBMCs. The sequence was collected from a man aged 30-40 years in good health and CMV-seronegative. This sequence joins TRBV11-1 and TRBJ2-7, with D tentatively TRBD1 (6 bases). CDR3: CASSRTAYEQYF. CDR3 nucleotides: TGTGCCAGCAGTCGGACAGCCTACGAGCAGTACTTC. The whole variable domain, remainder taken from reference TRBV11-1 and TRBJ2-7, is EAEVAQSPRYKITEKSQAVAFWCDPISGHATLYWYRQILGQGPELLVQFQDESVVDDSQLPKDRFSAERLKGVDSTLKIQPAELGDSAMYLCASSRTAYEQYFGPGTRLTVT.